The rows below give T cell receptor beta chains drawn from one sample of a study of vaccination effects on CD4 cells after COVID-19. The antigens for these receptors are not known. This table comes from immunoSEQ multiplex PCR, and its TCRdb copy is limited to in-frame clones, with some not included. The sample shows about 73,000 clones, about four fifths of them seen only once. Here the sequenced sample was CD4+ T cells from PBMCs cultured with HCoV-NL63 spike peptides, taken before COVID-19 vaccination. The receptors shown here come from a human donor who received a COVID-19 vaccine. Each CDR3 is given with its conserved first and last residue. A D gene is named only where the DNA matches it firmly. A clone size is listed for some rows: how often the clone was seen (once, few, many), or a class if it is expanded.

cdr3_nt cdr3_aa clone_size d_call j_call v_call
TGCGCCAGCAGCCAAGTAGGCCAGGGGTTCACTGAAGCTTTCTTT CASSQVGQGFTEAFF . . TRBJ1-1 TRBV4-1
TGTGCCAGTAGTATGAAGGGGCACGACACTGAAGCTTTCTTT CASSMKGHDTEAFF few . TRBJ1-1 TRBV19
TGTGCCAGCACTAGACAGTTTTATTCCGGGGAGCTGTTTTTT CASTRQFYSGELFF . . TRBJ2-2 TRBV6-5
TGTGCCAGTAGTTTACGGACAGTCTACAATGAGCAGTTCTTC CASSLRTVYNEQFF . . TRBJ2-1 TRBV19
TGTGCCAGCAGCCCCGACATTAACTATGGCTACACCTTC CASSPDINYGYTF few . TRBJ1-2 TRBV7-3
TGCGCCAGCAGCCCGGACAGGGGTGGGAACATTCAGTACTTC CASSPDRGGNIQYF . TRBD1 TRBJ2-4 TRBV5-1
TGTGCCAGCAGCTTAGACGGGTATAGCAATCAGCCCCAGCATTTT CASSLDGYSNQPQHF . . TRBJ1-5 TRBV7-9
TGTGCCAGCAGCAAACACACGGGACACTCCACCGGGGAGCTGTTTTTT CASSKHTGHSTGELFF once . TRBJ2-2 TRBV7-3
TGTGCCAGCAGCCTCCTGGCCGAGGGGGAGCTGTTTTTT CASSLLAEGELFF . . TRBJ2-2 TRBV5-6
TGTGCCAGCAGCGTAGGTCGGAGCACAGATACGCAGTATTTT CASSVGRSTDTQYF . . TRBJ2-3 TRBV9
TGTGCCAGAAGCTTAGCGGGGACTAGCGGGGAAGAGACCCAGTACTTC CARSLAGTSGEETQYF . . TRBJ2-5 TRBV7-5
TGCAGTGCTAGTTGGAGGGCCCTGGGGAATGAGCAGTTCTTC CSASWRALGNEQFF . . TRBJ2-1 TRBV20-1
TGTGCCAGCAGGCTTCCGGGACAGGGGGCCGGGGAGCTGTTTTTT CASRLPGQGAGELFF . TRBD1 TRBJ2-2 TRBV2
TGTGCCAGTAGTTCCAGGGTAGGGTATGGCTACACCTTC CASSSRVGYGYTF few . TRBJ1-2 TRBV19
TGTGCCAGCAGCTTGGGGTTCGGTCTTGGGGAGACCCAGTACTTC CASSLGFGLGETQYF . . TRBJ2-5 TRBV5-4
TGTGCCAGCAGCGCCAGAAGGGACATGAGCACAGATACGCAGTATTTT CASSARRDMSTDTQYF . . TRBJ2-3 TRBV9
TGTGCCAGCTCACCAGACAGGCAAGAGACCCAGTACTTC CASSPDRQETQYF . . TRBJ2-5 TRBV18
TGTGCCAGCTCACCGGAGGGCGAGACCCAGTACTTC CASSPEGETQYF . . TRBJ2-5 TRBV18
TGCGCCAGCGGGCCTGGAGGGAACACTGAAGCTTTCTTT CASGPGGNTEAFF . . TRBJ1-1 TRBV5-1
TGTGCCTGGAGCGGGGGGGTCCCTTATGGCTACACCTTC CAWSGGVPYGYTF . . TRBJ1-2 TRBV30
TGCGCCAGCAGCTTTCCAACAGGGGGCTCCACCGGGGAGCTGTTTTTT CASSFPTGGSTGELFF . TRBD1 TRBJ2-2 TRBV5-1
TGTGCCAGCAGTGATGACAGGGGGACCGGGGAGCTGTTTTTT CASSDDRGTGELFF . TRBD1 TRBJ2-2 TRBV7-3
TGCGCCAGCAGCTTACTTGTGACAGGGAACAATGAGCAGTTCTTC CASSLLVTGNNEQFF . TRBD1 TRBJ2-1 TRBV5-1
TGTGCCAGCAGCTTGGTAGGGGACAGGGGGCGAGAAAAACTGTTTTTT CASSLVGDRGREKLFF . TRBD1 TRBJ1-4 TRBV5-6
TGTGCCAGCAGCTTAAGGAGGGCAGCTAACTATGGCTACACCTTC CASSLRRAANYGYTF . . TRBJ1-2 TRBV11-2
TGTGCCAGCAGCTTGGGCGGACTAGCGGGGGCCGGGGAGCTGTTTTTT CASSLGGLAGAGELFF . TRBD2 TRBJ2-2 TRBV5-4
TGTGCCAGCAGCTTGGATGCGGGACGATTACAAGAGACCCAGTACTTC CASSLDAGRLQETQYF . . TRBJ2-5 TRBV5-6
TGTGCCAGTAGTCCCTGGGACAGGCCCTACACTGAAGCTTTCTTT CASSPWDRPYTEAFF . TRBD1 TRBJ1-1 TRBV19
TGCGCCAGCAGCTCCGGGACAGGGGGAAATCAGCCCCAGCATTTT CASSSGTGGNQPQHF . TRBD1 TRBJ1-5 TRBV4-1
TGCGCCAGCAGCTTCCCAGGGGGCCGTAACGGGGAGCTGTTTTTT CASSFPGGRNGELFF . TRBD1 TRBJ2-2 TRBV5-1
TGTGCCAGTAGTGCACGGGACAGGGGGCTGGAGACCCAGTACTTC CASSARDRGLETQYF . TRBD1 TRBJ2-5 TRBV19
TGTGCCAGTAGCCGAATTGACAGGGGGCATACTGAAGCTTTCTTT CASSRIDRGHTEAFF few TRBD1 TRBJ1-1 TRBV19
TGTGCCAGCAGCCTCGGGGCGGCGGGCAACAGTAATGAAAAACTGTTTTTT CASSLGAAGNSNEKLFF . . TRBJ1-4 TRBV7-9
TGTGCCAGCAGCCCCCAGGAGGCGCAGTCTTATGGCTACACCTTC CASSPQEAQSYGYTF few . TRBJ1-2 TRBV7-6
TGTGCCAGTAGTGCGTTATCCGGGACAAGGGGCCCTAATGAAAAACTGTTTTTT CASSALSGTRGPNEKLFF . . TRBJ1-4 TRBV19
TGTGCCAGCAGCCCGACCTTAACAGGGGGCGGGACTGAAGCTTTCTTT CASSPTLTGGGTEAFF few TRBD1 TRBJ1-1 TRBV5-4
TGTGCCAGCAGAAACCGGGTGAAGGAGAAAAACACTGAAGCTTTCTTT CASRNRVKEKNTEAFF . . TRBJ1-1 TRBV7-9
TGCGCCAGCAGCTTGGCGGATTCAACTAATGAAAAACTGTTTTTT CASSLADSTNEKLFF . . TRBJ1-4 TRBV5-1
TGCGCCAGCAGTTCTTGGGGGGCGTTTGGAAACACCATATATTTT CASSSWGAFGNTIYF once . TRBJ1-3 TRBV5-1
TGTGCCACCAGCAGAACCTCGGGACAGTTTAATCAGCCCCAGCATTTT CATSRTSGQFNQPQHF few TRBD1 TRBJ1-5 TRBV15
TGTGCCAGCAGCCGTCCTAGCGGGGGTCTTTACAATGAGCAGTTCTTC CASSRPSGGLYNEQFF . TRBD2 TRBJ2-1 TRBV5-6
TGTGCCTGGAGGGCAAAGGGACAGGGTAGTGTTCACGAAAAACTGTTTTTT CAWRAKGQGSVHEKLFF . TRBD1 TRBJ1-4 TRBV30
TGTGCCAGCAGCTTTAAAAATTCACCCCTCCACTTT CASSFKNSPLHF . . TRBJ1-6 TRBV11-3
TGTGCCAGCAGTGATAGGGGACTCCCGGGCTATGGCTACACCTTC CASSDRGLPGYGYTF . . TRBJ1-2 TRBV2
TGTGCCAGCAGCTTCAACCGGGACGGTGGAGCTTTCTTT CASSFNRDGGAFF . . TRBJ1-1 TRBV7-9
TGTGCCAGTACCTTTGGTGGCAATCAGCCCCAGCATTTT CASTFGGNQPQHF few . TRBJ1-5 TRBV19
TGTGCCAGCAGTGAAATAAACACAGATACGCAGTATTTT CASSEINTDTQYF . . TRBJ2-3 TRBV25-1
TGTGCCAGCAGCTTGGGGCCGAATCAGCCCCAGCATTTT CASSLGPNQPQHF . . TRBJ1-5 TRBV5-8
TGTGCCAGCAGTCGGACAGGGTCTAGGGGCTACACCTTC CASSRTGSRGYTF . TRBD1 TRBJ1-2 TRBV12-3/TRBV12-4
TGTGCCAGCTGGGGACAGACCATTAGCAATCAGCCCCAGCATTTT CASWGQTISNQPQHF . TRBD1 TRBJ1-5 TRBV6-5
TGTGCCAGCAGCCTCATGAGTCGGGGGGGTAATTCACCCCTCCACTTT CASSLMSRGGNSPLHF once . TRBJ1-6 TRBV5-5
TGCGCCAGCAGCTCCCATCAGGAGGTCCGTGAGCAGTTCTTC CASSSHQEVREQFF . . TRBJ2-1 TRBV5-1
TGTGCCAGCTCACCGAGGTCAGAACTTAACTATGGCTACACCTTC CASSPRSELNYGYTF . . TRBJ1-2 TRBV18
TGTGCCAGCAGTTCCCGAACTAGCGGACAAGAGACCCAGTACTTC CASSSRTSGQETQYF few TRBD2 TRBJ2-5 TRBV7-2